The 31 T cell receptor beta chains presented below share a single source sample, sequenced in a study of T cell responses to AZD1222 COVID-19 vaccine. Sequencing used immunoSEQ multiplex PCR; TCRdb keeps in-frame clones, though not all of them. The profile shows around 80,000 clones, around 85% of them singletons. The sequenced sample was peripheral blood, obtained 28 days after the second AZD1222 dose. Source of these receptors: an adult who received the AZD1222 COVID-19 vaccine.

The CDR3 DNA sequence: TGCGCCAGCAGCTTGGAGGGGACTAATAATTCACCCCTCCACTTT. Translating gives CASSLEGTNNSPLHF. The chain combines TRBV5-1 with TRBJ1-6, with D perhaps matching TRBD1 (5 bases). Germline V gene lookup returns CDR1 SGHRS and CDR2 YFSETQ. Trimming took off 0 bases at V and 5 bases at J, with 9 bases between the two ends. This CDR3 is 15 amino acids long.

The chain links TRBV6-5 to TRBJ2-3; 8 nucleotides line up with TRBD1. The length of the CDR3 is 15 residues. Germline CDR1 is MNHEY and CDR2 is SVGAGI. With V trimmed by 11 bases and J by 4 bases, 14 bases remained unmatched. The CDR3 loop reads CAARGVRGLSDTQYF. CDR3 in DNA: TGTGCCGCCCGGGGTGTCAGGGGGCTCTCAGATACGCAGTATTTT.

This chain links TRBV12-3 or TRBV12-4 with TRBJ1-1, with unresolved D. The CDR3 consists of 10 residues. V was cut by 2 bases and J by 6 bases, with 1 base left in between. CDR3 coding DNA: TGTGCCAGCAGTTTATCTGAAGCTTTCTTT. Translating gives CASSLSEAFF.

This rearrangement joins TRBV5-1 to TRBJ1-2, with 7 bases fitting TRBD1. CDR3 size: 15 residues. The V gene's germline CDR1 is SGHRS and CDR2 YFSETQ. V gave up 0 bases and J gave up 5 bases; unmatched junction bases: 7. The CDR3 here is CASSLAAGQKYGYTF. CDR3 nucleotide sequence: TGCGCCAGCAGCTTGGCAGCGGGACAGAAATATGGCTACACCTTC.

This chain connects TRBV7-9 to TRBJ2-7; 10 positions match TRBD2. The CDR3 length is 15 residues. With V trimmed by 5 bases and J by 4 bases, 8 bases remained unmatched. The germline V gene encodes CDR1 SEHNR and CDR2 FQNEAQ (reference sequence). The CDR3 is CASSPQLAGKYEQYF. DNA for the CDR3: TGTGCCAGCAGCCCTCAACTAGCGGGAAAATACGAGCAGTACTTC.

The V and J genes are TRBV7-9 and TRBJ1-4, with a tentative D call TRBD1 (5 bases). Trimming shortened V by 1 base and J by 6 bases, and 9 bases separated the two germline ends. The CDR3 has 14 amino acids. Germline CDR1 and CDR2: SEHNR and FQNEAQ (reference sequence). CDR3 region: CASSLGGKYEKLFF. CDR3 DNA: TGTGCCAGCAGCTTAGGGGGCAAGTATGAAAAACTGTTTTTT.

The chain combines TRBV5-1 with TRBJ2-5; D is perhaps TRBD2 (7 bases). The CDR3 length is 15 residues. Trimming took off 1 base at V and 3 bases at J, with 13 bases between the two ends. Looked up from germline, CDR1 is SGHRS and CDR2 is YFSETQ. CDR3 loop: CASSLQGGVEETQYF. CDR3 coding DNA: TGCGCCAGCAGCTTGCAAGGGGGGGTCGAAGAGACCCAGTACTTC. Supplemented by reference TRBV5-1 and TRBJ2-5, the full variable domain reads KAGVTQTPRYLIKTRGQQVTLSCSPISGHRSVSWYQQTPGQGLQFLFEYFSETQRNKGNFPGRFSGRQFSNSRSEMNVSTLELGDSALYLCASSLQGGVEETQYFGPGTRLLVL.

The J gene is TRBJ2-2, the V gene TRBV11-3; perhaps D is TRBD1 or TRBD2 (5 bases each). V was shortened by 2 bases and J by 6 bases, with 13 bases between the two germline ends. CDR3 size: 15 residues. CDR1 and CDR2 from the germline V gene are SGHNT and YENEEA. CDR3 amino acids: CASSLSAGTAGELFF. CDR3 coding DNA: TGTGCCAGCAGCTTAAGCGCAGGGACCGCCGGGGAGCTGTTTTTT. The entire variable domain, with the rest obtained from reference TRBV11-3 and TRBJ2-2, is as follows: EAGVVQSPRYKIIEKKQPVAFWCNPISGHNTLYWYLQNLGQGPELLIRYENEEAVDDSQLPKDRFSAERLKGVDSTLKIQPAELGDSAVYLCASSLSAGTAGELFFGEGSRLTVL.

This clone was recorded only once. The chain has TRBV11-3 and TRBJ2-2, with TRBD1 matching 9 bases. The CDR3 totals 18 residues. CDR1 and CDR2 (germline): SGHNT, YENEEA. V lost 5 bases to trimming and J lost 0 bases; unmatched junction nucleotides: 10. The CDR3 spells CASSPGWGQGTNTGELFF. In DNA form, the CDR3 reads TGTGCCAGCAGCCCCGGGTGGGGACAGGGTACGAACACCGGGGAGCTGTTTTTT.

V usage is TRBV18 and J usage is TRBJ2-1; D is uncertain. The CDR3 has 14 residues. Germline V CDR1 and CDR2: KGHSH, LQKENI. Trimming cost V 3 bases and J 4 bases, with 10 bases left between them. This CDR3 is CASSPADGYNEQFF. CDR3 in DNA: TGTGCCAGCTCACCCGCGGACGGATACAATGAGCAGTTCTTC.

This clone was detected only once. This chain joins TRBV28 and TRBJ1-2; D possibly corresponds to TRBD1 (5 bases). V gave up 4 bases and J gave up 1 base, with 13 bases separating them. The CDR3 has 15 amino acids. CDR1 is MDHEN and CDR2 is SYDVKM in the germline V gene. This CDR3 is CASSSGGRVNYGYTF. CDR3 in DNA: TGTGCCAGCAGTTCTGGGGGGAGGGTTAACTATGGCTACACCTTC.

V and J are TRBV5-1 and TRBJ2-5, with D uncertain. Between the trimmed V and J ends, which lost 0 bases and 5 bases, there was a span of 14 bases. There are 15 residues in the CDR3. The germline V gene encodes CDR1 SGHRS and CDR2 YFSETQ. The CDR3 loop is CASSLDYRNGETQYF. The CDR3 bases are TGCGCCAGCAGCTTGGATTACCGCAATGGGGAGACCCAGTACTTC.

The genes are TRBV24-1 and TRBJ2-5; D gene ambiguous. Germline CDR1 is KGHDR and CDR2 is SFDVKD. Trimming pared 1 base from V and 4 bases from J, leaving 6 bases between. The CDR3 consists of 13 residues. CDR3 sequence (DNA): TGTGCCACCAGTGATTTAGTTATAGAGACCCAGTACTTC. This sequence encodes CATSDLVIETQYF.

The CDR3 protein is CASSLSGYGYTF. The CDR3, as DNA: TGTGCCAGCAGCTTGAGCGGTTATGGCTACACCTTC. The rearrangement uses TRBV7-3 and TRBJ1-2; D unclear. The V and J ends lost 3 bases and 5 bases respectively, with 7 bases between them. This CDR3 contains 12 residues. Germline V gene lookup returns CDR1 SGHTA and CDR2 FQGTGA.

The chain combines TRBV6-5 with TRBJ2-3; TRBD2 matches 8 bases. The CDR3 sequence is 15 residues long. Looked up from germline, CDR1 is MNHEY and CDR2 is SVGAGI. Trimming took 6 bases from V and 5 from J; bases not matched to a gene: 10. CDR3 sequence (DNA): TGTGCCAGCAGCCTCAGGGCGGGGGGCATAGATACGCAGTATTTT. This codes for CASSLRAGGIDTQYF.

The chain has TRBV7-2 and TRBJ2-3; 9 bases match TRBD2. The CDR3 is made up of 16 amino acids. The germline V gene has CDR1 SGHTA and CDR2 FQGNSA. Trimming cost V 6 bases and J 5 bases; bases outside gene matches: 12. The CDR3 protein is CASRNPSAGGKDTQYF. CDR3 nucleotide sequence: TGTGCCAGCAGAAACCCCTCTGCGGGGGGGAAAGATACGCAGTATTTT. The whole variable domain, remainder taken from reference TRBV7-2 and TRBJ2-3, is GAGVSQSPSNKVTEKGKDVELRCDPISGHTALYWYRQSLGQGLEFLIYFQGNSAPDKSGLPSDRFSAERTGGSVSTLTIQRTQQEDSAVYLCASRNPSAGGKDTQYFGPGTRLTVL.

This chain connects TRBV7-2 to TRBJ1-6; D unresolved. The germline V and J ends were trimmed by 1 base and 8 bases, with 12 bases remaining between them. The germline gives CDR1 SGHTA, CDR2 FQGNSA. This CDR3 spans 15 amino acids. The CDR3 loop is CASSLEAETYSPLHF. The DNA for the CDR3 is TGTGCCAGCAGCTTAGAAGCAGAGACTTATTCACCCCTCCACTTT.

This chain uses TRBV18 with TRBJ2-1; D uncertain. Germline V CDR1 and CDR2: KGHSH, LQKENI. This CDR3 region has 16 residues. V was trimmed by 6 bases and J by 3 bases, leaving 18 bases between them. CDR3 sequence reads: CASSLRSQDLYNEQFF. The CDR3 region has the DNA TGTGCCAGCTCCCTCCGGTCCCAAGACCTCTACAATGAGCAGTTCTTC.

J is TRBJ2-1 and V is TRBV11-3; the D is unclear. V lost 4 bases and J lost 6, with 7 bases in between. This CDR3 is built from 12 residues. Germline assignment: CDR1 SGHNT and CDR2 YENEEA. CDR3 nucleotide sequence: TGTGCCAGCAGCTACGTAGGCAATGAGCAGTTCTTC. It translates to CASSYVGNEQFF.

The chain couples TRBV2 to TRBJ1-2, with D possibly TRBD1 on 5 matching bases. The V gene lost 4 bases and the J gene lost 4 bases, with 10 bases spanning the gap. This CDR3 contains 13 residues. Germline V gives CDR1 SNHLY, CDR2 FYNNEI. The CDR3 loop reads CASSVAGSYGYTF. CDR3 DNA sequence: TGTGCCAGCAGTGTGGCAGGGAGCTATGGCTACACCTTC.

V is TRBV6-5 and J is TRBJ1-1, with D possibly TRBD1 on 5 matching bases. V was clipped by 10 bases and J by 11 bases, with 17 bases between them. The CDR3 covers 11 residues. Germline-derived CDR1 and CDR2 are MNHEY and SVGAGI. CDR3 sequence: CATRGGVHAFF. For the CDR3, the DNA is TGTGCCACGCGGGGCGGGGTGCACGCTTTCTTT.

The chain uses TRBV28 and TRBJ1-4; 8 nucleotides agree with TRBD1. The CDR3 consists of 20 residues. With V trimmed by 3 bases and J by 4 bases, 19 bases remained unmatched. Germline V CDR1 and CDR2: MDHEN, SYDVKM. The CDR3 loop is CASSLGRVAWTGPFNEKLFF. DNA for the CDR3: TGTGCCAGCAGTTTGGGTCGCGTTGCTTGGACAGGGCCGTTTAATGAAAAACTGTTTTTT.

This clone was recorded a few times. V and J are TRBV29-1 and TRBJ2-1; perhaps TRBD2 as D (6 bases). The V and J ends lost 3 bases and 9 bases respectively, with 12 bases between them. The CDR3 runs to 12 residues. Germline CDR1 SQVTM, CDR2 ANQGSEA. The CDR3 coding sequence is TGCAGCGTTGACCTGAGCGGGCTTGAGCAGTTCTTC. Amino acids: CSVDLSGLEQFF.

V usage is TRBV11-3 and J usage is TRBJ1-6; no firm D call. This CDR3 has 19 residues. Germline V gene lookup returns CDR1 SGHNT and CDR2 YENEEA. V lost 5 bases to trimming and J lost 0 bases, with 20 bases between them. The CDR3 sequence: CASSRPYPLTSSYNSPLHF. The CDR3 DNA sequence: TGTGCCAGCAGCCGACCCTACCCACTAACGAGCTCCTATAATTCACCCCTCCACTTT.

This clone was seen more than once but under ten times. The chain has TRBV19 and TRBJ2-2; 15 bases match TRBD2. This CDR3 has 18 residues. CDR1 LNHDA and CDR2 SQIVND come from the germline V gene (reference sequence). With V trimmed by 2 bases and J by 3 bases, 4 bases remained unmatched. CDR3: CASSIPGLAGGHTGELFF. The CDR3 nucleotides are TGTGCCAGTAGTATACCGGGACTAGCGGGGGGACACACCGGGGAGCTGTTTTTT.

The chain joins TRBV7-9 to TRBJ2-1, with TRBD2 matching over 15 bases. This CDR3 has 19 amino acids. Germline lookup yields CDR1 SEHNR and CDR2 FQNEAQ (reference sequence). V lost 1 base to trimming and J lost 0 bases; unmatched junction nucleotides: 4. CDR3 loop: CASSLVGLAGGSSYNEQFF. The CDR3 DNA follows: TGTGCCAGCAGCTTAGTCGGACTAGCGGGGGGGAGCTCCTACAATGAGCAGTTCTTC.

The genes are TRBV18 and TRBJ1-2; a weak D match, TRBD1 (6 bases). Trimming stripped 2 bases from V and 4 bases from J, with 14 bases between. Germline CDR1 is KGHSH and CDR2 is LQKENI. The CDR3 loop spans 15 amino acids. The CDR3 here is CASSPSSGGTYGYTF. CDR3 DNA sequence: TGTGCCAGCTCACCAAGTTCGGGGGGCACCTATGGCTACACCTTC. Together with reference TRBV18 and TRBJ1-2, the CDR3 gives the full variable domain: NAGVMQNPRHLVRRRGQEARLRCSPMKGHSHVYWYRQLPEEGLKFMVYLQKENIIDESGMPKERFSAEFPKEGPSILRIQQVVRGDSAAYFCASSPSSGGTYGYTFGSGTRLTVV.

The rearrangement links TRBV6-1 to TRBJ1-4; no definite D call. With 3 bases removed from V and 4 bases from J, the gap between germline ends came to 9 bases. From germline, CDR1 is MNHNS and CDR2 SASEGT. This CDR3 region has 14 residues. CDR3 sequence (DNA): TGTGCCAGCAGTGATTGGCAGCTTAATGAAAAACTGTTTTTT. Its protein is CASSDWQLNEKLFF.

The chain uses TRBV6-5 and TRBJ1-1; 7 bases are a match to TRBD1. V dropped 0 bases and J dropped 3; count of bases not matched to a gene: 4. The V gene's germline CDR1 is MNHEY and CDR2 SVGAGI. This CDR3 has 15 residues. Here the CDR3 reads CASSYSTGSHTEAFF. DNA for the CDR3: TGTGCCAGCAGTTACTCGACAGGGTCGCACACTGAAGCTTTCTTT.

The genes are TRBV28 and TRBJ2-7, with TRBD1 as a possible D gene (6 bases). V lost 7 bases to trimming and J lost 3 bases, with 13 bases between them. Germline values: CDR1 MDHEN, CDR2 SYDVKM. The CDR3 extends over 13 amino acids. The CDR3 protein is CASKVRGSYEQYF. Written as DNA, the CDR3 is TGTGCCAGCAAGGTAAGGGGGAGCTACGAGCAGTACTTC. Full variable domain (remainder filled in from reference TRBV28 and TRBJ2-7): DVKVTQSSRYLVKRTGEKVFLECVQDMDHENMFWYRQDPGLGLRLIYFSYDVKMKEKGDIPEGYSVSREKKERFSLILESASTNQTSMYLCASKVRGSYEQYFGPGTRLTVT.

This chain connects TRBV6-1 to TRBJ1-5; TRBD1 matches at 7 bases. V was pared by 3 bases and J by 5 bases, with 7 bases of the junction left unmatched. The CDR3 is 15 residues long. CDR1 and CDR2 from the germline V gene are MNHNS and SASEGT. The CDR3 DNA is TGTGCCAGCAGTGATACAGGGGTTGTTGATCAGCCCCAGCATTTT. This translates into CASSDTGVVDQPQHF.